A single sample gave rise to the 4 T cell receptor beta chains below, sequenced in a study of blood T cell repertoires in COVID-19. This table comes from immunoSEQ multiplex PCR, and its TCRdb copy is limited to in-frame clones, with some not included. This table holds roughly 170,000 clones, 70% to 90% found once. The sequencing input was peripheral blood. Every receptor here comes from an older man with active or convalescent COVID-19.

The table lists this clone with a few counts. The chain recombines TRBV20-1 with TRBJ1-1; tentative D call: TRBD1 (6 bases). This CDR3 contains 14 residues. CDR1 and CDR2 from the germline V gene are DFQATT and SNEGSKA (reference sequence). The ends were cut back, 3 bases at V and 1 base at J, with 12 bases in the middle. The CDR3 nucleotides are TGCAGTGCTAGTCTCGGGACACCGAACACTGAAGCTTTCTTT. Its protein is CSASLGTPNTEAFF.

In DNA form, the CDR3 reads TGTGCCAGCAGCTTAGTATGGGACACGTCCAATCAGCCCCAGCATTTT. It translates to CASSLVWDTSNQPQHF. The V gene is TRBV7-2, the J gene TRBJ1-5; D possibly corresponds to TRBD1 (6 bases). Trimming stripped 1 base from V and 3 bases from J, with 13 bases between. Germline V gene lookup returns CDR1 SGHTA and CDR2 FQGNSA. The CDR3 covers 16 residues.

The V gene is TRBV11-3, the J gene TRBJ2-7, with 8 bases lining up with TRBD1. The CDR3 runs 13 residues. Germline lookup yields CDR1 SGHNT and CDR2 YENEEA. Trimming took 1 base from V and 4 from J; bases not matched to a gene: 0. CDR3: CASSLGTGYEQYF. The CDR3 DNA reads as TGTGCCAGCAGCTTAGGGACAGGGTACGAGCAGTACTTC.

The chain recombines TRBV18 with TRBJ2-1, with unresolved D. The CDR3 is 17 amino acids. Looked up from germline, CDR1 is KGHSH and CDR2 is LQKENI. Deletions cut 4 bases from V and 0 bases from J, with 16 bases between. The CDR3 DNA reads as TGTGCCAGCTCACATTTGGGCTCGATGAGCTCCTACAATGAGCAGTTCTTC. This translates into CASSHLGSMSSYNEQFF.